This section outlines one T cell receptor beta chain sequence together with its context. Its antigen remains unknown. An end of the junction does not agree with germline; a read error may underlie this. From germline, CDR1 is SEHNR and CDR2 FQNEAQ (reference sequence). The length of the CDR3 is 16 residues. PCR involved 60 Vbeta and 13 Jbeta primers. The method was immunoSEQ multiplex PCR; TCRdb's version includes in-frame clones alone and lacks a portion of them. The repertoire holds 120,000 or so clones, with roughly 80% as singletons. This entry is derived from a study of cytomegalovirus exposure and HLA in healthy donors. Whole-study results and caveats: Immune exposure data for these donors was limited to CMV serostatus.

This TCR derives from a woman in her thirties or forties in good health and CMV-seronegative. Sequenced material: PBMCs. The J gene is TRBJ2-7, the V gene TRBV7-9; 9 positions agree with TRBD2. CDR3 residues: CSSSLTSGRSVYEQYF. CDR3 coding DNA: TGTTCCAGCAGCCTGACTAGCGGCCGCTCTGTGTACGAGCAGTACTTC.